This TCR beta chain was documented in a study of shared clonotypes between healthy human individuals. With 0 bases clipped from V and 6 bases from J, the junction kept 7 bases outside the gene matches. This CDR3 contains 15 residues. Germline loops: CDR1 SGDLS, CDR2 YYNGEE. Produced via immunoSEQ multiplex PCR; TCRdb's table is partial and in-frame only. Counted here are roughly 500,000 clones, 65% to 85% occurring once; the ten biggest clones make up roughly 13%. The TCR originated in a woman between 40 and 50 years old in good health. Some clones in this sample may be carry-over from other donors' samples. The chain recombines TRBV9 with TRBJ2-3, with 7 bases fitting TRBD1. The sample comprised PBMCs. CDR3 in DNA: TGTGCCAGCAGCGTAGGGACAGGCGAGGAGGATACGCAGTATTTT. This translates into CASSVGTGEEDTQYF.